This T cell receptor (beta chain) originates from a study of technical replicates of blood from a handful of donors. The CDR3 loop spans 17 amino acids. CDR1 SGDLS and CDR2 YYNGEE come from the germline V gene. V dropped 4 bases and J dropped 6; count of bases not matched to a gene: 14. TCRdb's table, derived via immunoSEQ multiplex PCR, lists solely in-frame clones and lacks some. The sample consists of tens of thousands of clones, 95% to 97% of them appearing once. The source of this sequence is a human donor in good health. The chain employs TRBV9 and TRBJ2-7; 12 bases align to TRBD2. The sample comprised T cells isolated from PBMCs. CDR3 amino acids: CASSSRLAGDRGGEQYF. The CDR3 DNA follows: TGTGCCAGCAGCTCCCGACTAGCGGGAGACCGGGGGGGCGAGCAGTACTTC.